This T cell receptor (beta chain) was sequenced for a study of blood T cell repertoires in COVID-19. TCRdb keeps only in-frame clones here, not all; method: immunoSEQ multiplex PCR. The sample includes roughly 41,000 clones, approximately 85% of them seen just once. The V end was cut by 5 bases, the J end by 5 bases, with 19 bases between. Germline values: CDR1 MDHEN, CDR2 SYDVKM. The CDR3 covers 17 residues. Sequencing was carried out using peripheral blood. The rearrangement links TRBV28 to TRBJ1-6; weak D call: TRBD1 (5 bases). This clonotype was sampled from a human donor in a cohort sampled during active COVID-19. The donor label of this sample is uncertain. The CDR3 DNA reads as TGTGCCAGCAGTCCTTCGAGTAGGGGCGCAGATAATTCACCCCTCCACTTT. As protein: CASSPSSRGADNSPLHF. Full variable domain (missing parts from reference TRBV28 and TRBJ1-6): DVKVTQSSRYLVKRTGEKVFLECVQDMDHENMFWYRQDPGLGLRLIYFSYDVKMKEKGDIPEGYSVSREKKERFSLILESASTNQTSMYLCASSPSSRGADNSPLHFGNGTRLTVT.